This record concerns one T cell receptor (beta chain) sequence. This sample was taken from a study of T cells expressing NK-cell markers. Germline assignment: CDR1 MNHEY and CDR2 SVGAGI. The CDR3 sequence is 16 residues long. TCRdb re-called the 5' RACE reads; every CDR3 protein appears as one record, without DNA. With some 110,000 distinct CDR3 sequences in the sample, the ten largest clones hold approximately 17%. This chain joins TRBV6-5 and TRBJ1-5; the TCRdb D gene call, TRBD1, has no DNA to confirm it. This clonotype was obtained from a woman between 18 and 75 years old in good health. Sequenced sample: blood T cells: a sorted CD56 or NKG2C T cell subset, CD4+ or CD8+ T cells, or bulk PBMC T cells (not recorded which). CDR3 amino acids: CASSYSPGQGNQPQHF.